The clone carrying this TCR beta chain occurred a few times. The antigen remains unidentified. TCRdb analysed the 5' RACE reads with MiXCR anew, one entry per CDR3 protein. This sample has 110,000 to 150,000 distinct CDR3 sequences, with 8% to 9% found just once. The CDR3 spans 12 residues. The germline CDR1 and CDR2 sequences are MNHEY and SVGEGT. Unmatched junction bases numbered 3, after V lost 5 bases and J lost 6 bases. This sample is drawn from a study of CD8 T cells in ankylosing spondylitis. Regarding the study as a whole: Certain motif variants had earlier appeared in reactive arthritis synovial fluid and blood. In ankylosing spondylitis patients, matched synovial fluid reportedly showed significant enrichment of disease-linked clones.

This rearrangement joins TRBV6-2 or TRBV6-3 to TRBJ2-7, with 8 bases that match TRBD1. This TCR derives from a male donor with ankylosing spondylitis. Sequenced material: synovial fluid, either unsorted or a sorted T cell fraction (not recorded which). The CDR3 sequence is CASSTGGTEQYF. The CDR3 coding sequence is TGTGCCAGCAGTACAGGGGGAACCGAGCAGTACTTC.